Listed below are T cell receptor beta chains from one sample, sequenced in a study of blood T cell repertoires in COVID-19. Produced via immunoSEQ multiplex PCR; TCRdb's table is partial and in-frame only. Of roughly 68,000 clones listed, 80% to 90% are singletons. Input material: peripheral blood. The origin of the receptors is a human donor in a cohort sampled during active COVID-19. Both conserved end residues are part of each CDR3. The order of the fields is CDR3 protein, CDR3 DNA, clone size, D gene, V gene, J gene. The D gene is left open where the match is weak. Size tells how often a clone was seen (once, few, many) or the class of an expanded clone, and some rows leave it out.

CDR3 protein: CASSELGGVETDTQYF
CDR3 DNA: TGTGCCAGCAGTGAACTAGGCGGGGTTGAGACAGATACGCAGTATTTT
clone size: .
D gene: .
V gene: TRBV6-1
J gene: TRBJ2-3

CDR3 protein: CASKDITGELFF
CDR3 DNA: TGTGCCAGCAAGGACATCACCGGGGAGCTGTTTTTT
clone size: few
D gene: .
V gene: TRBV3-1/TRBV3-2
J gene: TRBJ2-2

CDR3 protein: CASSKGGDQPQHF
CDR3 DNA: TGTGCCAGCAGCAAGGGGGGGGATCAGCCCCAGCATTTT
clone size: .
D gene: .
V gene: TRBV7-9
J gene: TRBJ1-5

CDR3 protein: CASSRFASGSMKETQYF
CDR3 DNA: TGTGCCAGCAGCAGATTCGCTAGCGGGAGTATGAAAGAGACCCAGTACTTC
clone size: .
D gene: TRBD2
V gene: TRBV5-4
J gene: TRBJ2-5

CDR3 protein: CASSLGTSSSVTQYF
CDR3 DNA: TGTGCCAGCAGCTTAGGAACTAGTTCAAGTGTTACGCAGTATTTT
clone size: .
D gene: .
V gene: TRBV7-2
J gene: TRBJ2-3

CDR3 protein: CASANGQGSYNEQFF
CDR3 DNA: TGTGCCAGCGCTAACGGGCAGGGCTCCTACAATGAGCAGTTCTTC
clone size: once
D gene: .
V gene: TRBV6-5
J gene: TRBJ2-1

CDR3 protein: CASSLGQTTEAFF
CDR3 DNA: TGTGCCAGCAGCTTAGGACAGACCACTGAAGCTTTCTTT
clone size: .
D gene: .
V gene: TRBV7-2
J gene: TRBJ1-1

CDR3 protein: CASSSDTYNEQFF
CDR3 DNA: TGTGCCAGCAGCTCGGACACCTACAATGAGCAGTTCTTC
clone size: .
D gene: .
V gene: TRBV11-1
J gene: TRBJ2-1

CDR3 protein: CASSLGRNTEAFF
CDR3 DNA: TGTGCCAGCAGCTTGGGGCGGAACACTGAAGCTTTCTTT
clone size: .
D gene: .
V gene: TRBV11-1
J gene: TRBJ1-1

CDR3 protein: CASSEPRMRGNQPQHF
CDR3 DNA: TGTGCCAGCAGTGAACCCCGAATGAGGGGCAATCAGCCCCAGCATTTT
clone size: .
D gene: .
V gene: TRBV6-1
J gene: TRBJ1-5

CDR3 protein: CASSRLPTQGINEQYF
CDR3 DNA: TGTGCCAGTAGTAGGCTCCCCACTCAGGGGATTAACGAGCAGTACTTC
clone size: .
D gene: .
V gene: TRBV19
J gene: TRBJ2-7

CDR3 protein: CASSENSGASTDTQYF
CDR3 DNA: TGTGCCAGCAGTGAAAACAGCGGGGCTAGCACAGATACGCAGTATTTT
clone size: .
D gene: TRBD2
V gene: TRBV6-1
J gene: TRBJ2-3

CDR3 protein: CASSIQTVPQETQYF
CDR3 DNA: TGTGCCAGCAGCATACAGACAGTACCTCAAGAGACCCAGTACTTC
clone size: .
D gene: .
V gene: TRBV7-2
J gene: TRBJ2-5

CDR3 protein: CASSLVGTGAAGELFF
CDR3 DNA: TGTGCCAGCAGCTTAGTGGGGACAGGGGCGGCCGGGGAGCTGTTTTTT
clone size: .
D gene: TRBD1
V gene: TRBV7-2
J gene: TRBJ2-2

CDR3 protein: CASRRTSGRAVTEQYF
CDR3 DNA: TGTGCCAGCAGAAGGACTAGCGGGAGGGCCGTTACCGAGCAGTACTTC
clone size: .
D gene: TRBD2
V gene: TRBV28
J gene: TRBJ2-7

CDR3 protein: CARTPGTGTFGEQYF
CDR3 DNA: TGCGCCAGGACCCCCGGGACAGGCACCTTTGGCGAGCAGTACTTC
clone size: .
D gene: TRBD1
V gene: TRBV10-2
J gene: TRBJ2-7

CDR3 protein: CASSPQGATGGYTF
CDR3 DNA: TGTGCCAGCAGTCCACAGGGGGCCACTGGTGGCTACACCTTC
clone size: .
D gene: TRBD1
V gene: TRBV2
J gene: TRBJ1-2

CDR3 protein: CASSLPPSYEQYF
CDR3 DNA: TGCGCCAGCAGCTTGCCCCCATCCTACGAGCAGTACTTC
clone size: once
D gene: .
V gene: TRBV5-1
J gene: TRBJ2-7

CDR3 protein: CASSQVNRGGYNEQFF
CDR3 DNA: TGTGCCAGCAGCCAAGTGAATCGGGGGGGCTACAATGAGCAGTTCTTC
clone size: .
D gene: TRBD2
V gene: TRBV3-1/TRBV3-2
J gene: TRBJ2-1

CDR3 protein: CASSPTGRGQETQYF
CDR3 DNA: TGTGCCAGCAGCCCCACCGGAAGGGGGCAAGAGACCCAGTACTTC
clone size: once
D gene: .
V gene: TRBV5-6
J gene: TRBJ2-5

CDR3 protein: CASSPDFNSYNEQFF
CDR3 DNA: TGTGCCAGCAGCCCAGACTTCAACTCCTACAATGAGCAGTTCTTC
clone size: few
D gene: .
V gene: TRBV7-2
J gene: TRBJ2-1

CDR3 protein: CASGGTGVGGANVLTF
CDR3 DNA: TGTGCCAGTGGGGGGACAGGGGTTGGTGGGGCCAACGTCCTGACTTTC
clone size: .
D gene: TRBD1
V gene: TRBV2
J gene: TRBJ2-6

CDR3 protein: CASSLEAGYYGYTF
CDR3 DNA: TGTGCCAGCAGCTTAGAGGCGGGGTACTATGGCTACACCTTC
clone size: few
D gene: .
V gene: TRBV7-2
J gene: TRBJ1-2

CDR3 protein: CASSPSLGLARGDTQYF
CDR3 DNA: TGTGCCAGCAGCCCTAGCTTGGGACTAGCGAGGGGGGATACGCAGTATTTT
clone size: .
D gene: TRBD2
V gene: TRBV7-8
J gene: TRBJ2-3

CDR3 protein: CASSQGQGAWAEQYF
CDR3 DNA: TGTGCCAGCAGCCAAGGGCAGGGGGCTTGGGCCGAGCAGTACTTC
clone size: .
D gene: TRBD1
V gene: TRBV4-2
J gene: TRBJ2-7

CDR3 protein: CATSDPGERGTDTQYF
CDR3 DNA: TGTGCCACCAGTGACCCCGGTGAAAGGGGGACAGATACGCAGTATTTT
clone size: .
D gene: .
V gene: TRBV24-1
J gene: TRBJ2-3

CDR3 protein: CASTGLATADTQYF
CDR3 DNA: TGCGCCAGTACAGGACTAGCGACGGCAGATACGCAGTATTTT
clone size: once
D gene: TRBD2
V gene: TRBV5-1
J gene: TRBJ2-3

CDR3 protein: CASSHEEGEPGLAGAGLYNEQFF
CDR3 DNA: TGTGCCAGCAGCCATGAAGAGGGGGAACCGGGACTAGCGGGAGCCGGCCTCTACAATGAGCAGTTCTTC
clone size: once
D gene: .
V gene: TRBV21-1
J gene: TRBJ2-1

CDR3 protein: CASSFDFGQGAREQFF
CDR3 DNA: TGTGCCAGCAGTTTCGACTTTGGGCAGGGGGCACGGGAGCAGTTCTTC
clone size: .
D gene: TRBD1
V gene: TRBV28
J gene: TRBJ2-1

CDR3 protein: CASSQNRQSGAFF
CDR3 DNA: TGTGCCAGCAGCCAGAACCGACAGTCTGGAGCTTTCTTT
clone size: .
D gene: .
V gene: TRBV11-3
J gene: TRBJ1-1

CDR3 protein: CASSGPSGDTQYF
CDR3 DNA: TGTGCCAGCAGCGGGCCTAGCGGAGATACGCAGTATTTT
clone size: .
D gene: TRBD2
V gene: TRBV9
J gene: TRBJ2-3

CDR3 protein: CASRQENTIYF
CDR3 DNA: TGTGCCAGCAGACAGGAAAACACCATATATTTT
clone size: .
D gene: .
V gene: TRBV2
J gene: TRBJ1-3

CDR3 protein: CASSYSRDRVPPLHF
CDR3 DNA: TGTGCCAGCAGTTACTCCCGGGACAGAGTTCCACCCCTCCACTTT
clone size: once
D gene: TRBD1
V gene: TRBV6-2/TRBV6-3
J gene: TRBJ1-6

CDR3 protein: CASSDTGGRSGNTIYF
CDR3 DNA: TGTGCCAGCAGTGATACAGGGGGCCGCTCTGGAAACACCATATATTTT
clone size: .
D gene: TRBD1
V gene: TRBV6-1
J gene: TRBJ1-3

CDR3 protein: CASSLEGENTEAFF
CDR3 DNA: TGCGCCAGCAGCTTGGAGGGAGAGAACACTGAAGCTTTCTTT
clone size: .
D gene: .
V gene: TRBV5-1
J gene: TRBJ1-1

CDR3 protein: CASSPSAGKSNQPQHF
CDR3 DNA: TGTGCCAGCTCACCATCCGCAGGGAAGAGCAATCAGCCCCAGCATTTT
clone size: .
D gene: .
V gene: TRBV18
J gene: TRBJ1-5

CDR3 protein: CASSLRTRNQPQHF
CDR3 DNA: TGTGCCAGCAGCCTCCGGACAAGAAATCAGCCCCAGCATTTT
clone size: few
D gene: .
V gene: TRBV7-8
J gene: TRBJ1-5

CDR3 protein: CASGLGTGSGGYTF
CDR3 DNA: TGTGCTAGTGGTTTGGGGACAGGGTCTGGTGGCTACACCTTC
clone size: .
D gene: TRBD1
V gene: TRBV12-5
J gene: TRBJ1-2

CDR3 protein: CASSQPGLAVNEQFF
CDR3 DNA: TGCGCCAGCAGTCAACCGGGACTAGCGGTCAATGAGCAGTTCTTC
clone size: .
D gene: TRBD2
V gene: TRBV23-1
J gene: TRBJ2-1

CDR3 protein: CASSSYRRGLAGESYEQYF
CDR3 DNA: TGTGCCAGCAGTTCCTACAGGCGGGGACTAGCGGGAGAGTCCTACGAGCAGTACTTC
clone size: .
D gene: TRBD2
V gene: TRBV27
J gene: TRBJ2-7

CDR3 protein: CASSWSGATNEKLFF
CDR3 DNA: TGCGCCAGCAGCTGGTCAGGGGCAACTAATGAAAAACTGTTTTTT
clone size: .
D gene: .
V gene: TRBV5-1
J gene: TRBJ1-4